This T cell receptor (beta chain) was recorded in a study of blood T cell repertoires in COVID-19. Overall study context: Whether acute or convalescent, the COVID-19 samples came from the United States, Italy and Spain. PBMCs, B-cell-depleted T cells, or T cells were the source of the cDNA or gDNA that made up the material.

V shed 5 bases, J shed 6 bases, and the junction held 6 bases outside the gene matches. The V gene's germline CDR1 is SNHLY and CDR2 FYNNEI. The CDR3 sequence is 16 residues long. Original handling: Cell counts per sample came from amplifying reference gene primers. Generated by immunoSEQ multiplex PCR, the TCRdb table keeps only in-frame clones and is missing some. V and J calls and clone size come straight from that table; D and trimming were deduced from the DNA. The sample has about 220,000 clones, about four fifths seen once. The chain recombines TRBV2 with TRBJ1-6; 11 nucleotides agree with TRBD1. The sequencing sample was made of peripheral blood. This clonotype was obtained from a woman older than 75 with acute or convalescent COVID-19. In DNA form, the CDR3 reads TGTGCCAGCAGTTCGGACAGGGGGCTATCTAATTCACCCCTCCACTTT. Protein sequence: CASSSDRGLSNSPLHF.